Detailed here is one T cell receptor beta chain. TCRdb redid the calling of the RACE reads with MiXCR, one entry per CDR3 protein. The profile shows more than 70,000 distinct CDR3 sequences, 11% of them singletons. This entry belongs to a study of human T cells and chemical hapten exposure. About the research overall: Patch tests put 0.01% DPC on the upper back, read at 6 days. A patient group, mainly female, showed alopecia areata, totalis or universalis.

Time point given: patch test 2, 6 weeks after DPC sensitization. Treatment in this sample: therapeutic diphenylcyclopropenone sensitization with weekly scalp DPC. V trimming: 8 bases; J trimming: 6 bases; junction bases outside the gene matches: 3. The CDR3 contains 12 residues. The J gene is TRBJ1-2, the V gene TRBV12-3 or TRBV12-4; 10 bases map to TRBD1. The sample in question was whole blood, obtained in connection with sensitization to the hapten diphenylcyclopropenone (DPC). The TCR originated in a man aged 18 to 35 with alopecia areata. Some clones in this sample may be carry-over from other donors' samples. CDR3 region: CASDRGRDGYTF. The CDR3 region has the DNA TGTGCCAGCGACAGGGGGCGAGATGGCTACACCTTC.